One sample yielded the 8 T cell receptor beta chains listed below, sequenced in a study of brain metastases from non-small cell lung cancer. TCRdb's table, derived via immunoSEQ multiplex PCR, lists solely in-frame clones and lacks some. Seen here are roughly 2,500 clones, around 84% observed once, and the top ten hold about 17%. Material for sequencing was tumor-adjacent normal tissue. The source is a donor at least 40 years old with non-small cell lung cancer.

This clone was observed a handful of times. This sequence joins TRBV3-1 (or the pseudogene TRBV3-2) and TRBJ1-2; 8 bases line up with TRBD1. V trimming: 10 bases; J trimming: 4 bases; junction bases outside the gene matches: 17. This CDR3 has 16 residues. Germline CDR1 LGHDT, CDR2 YNNKEL (reference sequence). Here the CDR3 DNA reads TGTGCCACCGCCCGGAGGCAGGGGGCAGTTGGCTATGGCTACACCTTC. Translating gives CATARRQGAVGYGYTF.

V and J are TRBV12-3 or TRBV12-4 and TRBJ1-2, with D perhaps TRBD1 (5 bases). CDR3 length: 13 amino acids. V lost 6 bases and J 4 bases, leaving 12 bases between the germline ends. DNA of the CDR3: TGTGCCAGCAGCTCCGACAGCCCCTATGGCTACACCTTC. Translation: CASSSDSPYGYTF.

The chain employs TRBV3-1 (or the pseudogene TRBV3-2) and TRBJ2-3; D not certain. Trimming left V 0 bases short and J 0 bases short, with 13 bases between. CDR1 is LGHDT, CDR2 YNNKEL, per germline (reference sequence). The CDR3 has 17 residues. The CDR3 bases are TGTGCCAGCAGCCAAGATCTGGGCGGATATAGCACAGATACGCAGTATTTT. This encodes CASSQDLGGYSTDTQYF.

This CDR3 is CASSYGAGGAYEQYF. The CDR3 nucleotides are TGTGCCAGCAGTTACGGTGCAGGGGGCGCCTACGAGCAGTACTTC. V gene TRBV6-5 combines with J gene TRBJ2-7; 8 bases fit TRBD1. The CDR3 runs to 15 residues. V lost 2 bases to trimming and J lost 2 bases; unmatched junction nucleotides: 5. Germline-derived CDR1 and CDR2 are MNHEY and SVGAGI.

A remark on this clone: A junction boundary mismatches the germline segment, possibly from a read error. The rearrangement uses TRBV2 and TRBJ1-2; 10 bases are shared with TRBD1. The V gene's germline CDR1 is SNHLY and CDR2 FYNNEI. The CDR3 is 13 residues long. The CDR3 DNA is TGTGCCAGCAGGACAGGGGGCTTAGACCCCTGCATCTTC. Translation: CASRTGGLDPCIF.

A note on this clone: Germline is not matched at one junction end, which may reflect a read error. The chain combines TRBV2 with TRBJ2-1; D perhaps matches TRBD1 (6 bases). CDR1 is SNHLY and CDR2 is FYNNEI in the germline V gene. This CDR3 contains 11 residues. The chain's CDR3 is CVSSLQGEQFF. The CDR3 DNA sequence: TGTGTCAGCAGTCTACAGGGAGAGCAGTTCTTC.

Note on this clone: A read error may produce the germline difference seen at one junction end. The DNA of the CDR3 is TGTGCCAGTATGGGGGCGCGGGACTATGACTACACCTTC. This encodes CASMGARDYDYTF. This chain connects TRBV19 to TRBJ1-2; the D gene is possibly TRBD1 (6 bases). This CDR3 comprises 13 residues. In germline, CDR1 is LNHDA, CDR2 SQIVND (reference sequence).

This clone was observed once. The chain joins TRBV15 to TRBJ1-4; 7 bases match TRBD1. Per germline, CDR1 LNHNV and CDR2 YYDKDF (reference sequence). CDR3 length: 15 amino acids. Trimming took 6 bases from V and 3 from J; bases not matched to a gene: 7. The CDR3 region has the DNA TGTGCCACCAGGATCGACAGGGCAGCTAATGAAAAACTGTTTTTT. It translates to CATRIDRAANEKLFF.